This T cell receptor beta chain is from a study of shared clonotypes between healthy human individuals. Study-wide results and caveats: Owing to a small donor count, the genetic and exposure-history diversity represented was limited.

Comments on this clone: Its antigen is as yet unknown.

CDR1 and CDR2 from the germline V gene are MNHEY and SVGAGI. The CDR3 contains 14 residues. Trimming removed 6 bases at V and 5 bases at J, with 13 bases between. HIV-negative, healthy adults without recent acute infections or vaccinations were the donors. This table comes from immunoSEQ multiplex PCR, and its TCRdb copy is limited to in-frame clones, with some not included. The sample contains over 400,000 clones, around 95% of which appear only once. The source is a woman aged 25 to 45 in good health. This sequence joins TRBV6-5 and TRBJ1-4, with D possibly TRBD1 on 5 matching bases. Source material: naive CD4+ T cells sorted from blood. The subset here: CD45RA+ positively selected. The CDR3 bases are TGTGCCAGCAGCCCCCGGGGCGAAAATGAAAAACTGTTTTTT. Amino acid sequence: CASSPRGENEKLFF.